Sequencing of this T cell receptor (beta chain) was carried out in a study of beta chain features in type 1 diabetes. About the research overall: Examination covered some 110,000,000 sorted cells spanning all samples. Study results and limitations: Shorter TCRB CDR3s, moderately but significantly so, were found in Type 1 diabetes patients in all four CD4+ subsets. VDJ junctions from type 1 diabetes patients carried fewer insertions and larger deletions.

V was cut by 5 bases and J by 2 bases, with 14 bases left in between. Germline values: CDR1 SGHTA, CDR2 FQGTGA. The CDR3 runs to 15 residues. In regard to this clone: Its antigen remains unidentified.

Expressed TCRB transcripts were sequenced because the entire RNA isolate underwent reverse transcription. Sequenced by immunoSEQ multiplex PCR; TCRdb stores in-frame clones only, minus some. This sample carries some 240,000 clones, 16% of them seen once, and the ten largest clones take about 0.092%. Sequencing was performed on naive CD4+ T cells from blood. The V gene is TRBV7-3, the J gene TRBJ2-3; D is possibly TRBD2 (6 bases). The receptor's source is a young man with type 1 diabetes. Here the CDR3 DNA reads TGTGCCAGCAGCCCGGAGGGCCGCGTCACAGATACGCAGTATTTT. Encoded protein: CASSPEGRVTDTQYF.